This is a list of T cell receptor beta chains from one sample in a study of Ad26.COV2.S vaccination and SARS-CoV-2 variants. TCRdb's copy holds only in-frame clones and misses some; the assay was immunoSEQ multiplex PCR. Here the sample spans about 350,000 clones, roughly 90% being singletons. Sequencing was performed on peripheral blood, taken in a trial of Ad26.COV2.S vaccine versus placebo. Source of these receptors: a person between 18 and 59 years old who received the Ad26.COV2.S COVID-19 vaccine or a placebo. The CDR3 runs from the conserved cysteine through the conserved F or W. Fields, in order: J gene, V gene, CDR3 protein.

TRBJ1-2	TRBV7-9	CASSLRGTPNYGYTF
TRBJ1-2	TRBV4-3	CASSQDRAPGTGGSHGYTF
TRBJ1-5	TRBV6-2/TRBV6-3	CASSLKVYRIGQGGDQPQHF
TRBJ1-2	TRBV27	CASSPGTGGRRYTF
TRBJ1-5	TRBV19	CASSIGRRGSNQPQHF
TRBJ2-1	TRBV5-1	CASSLALAGGSYNEQFF
TRBJ2-5	TRBV27	CASSLLGGQETQYF
TRBJ1-6	TRBV28	CASKAEGLHNSPLHF
TRBJ1-4	TRBV7-3	CASSPYGTGNQKLFF
TRBJ2-6	TRBV19	CASSIIGSSGANVLTF
TRBJ1-2	TRBV12-3/TRBV12-4	CASSPLGYGYTF
TRBJ1-3	TRBV28	CASSTGSRNTIYF
TRBJ1-2	TRBV19	CASSATDRTANYGYTF
TRBJ2-7	TRBV11-2	CASSFSRGLYEQYF
TRBJ2-7	TRBV14	CASSQDFYEQYF
TRBJ2-3	TRBV28	CASSLQGADTQYF
TRBJ2-5	TRBV18	CASSPSDRIETQYF
TRBJ2-7	TRBV7-3	CASSLTSGFSYEQYF
TRBJ2-7	TRBV11-3	CASSLGRGTYEQYF
TRBJ1-1	TRBV4-2	CASSLGMNTEAFF
TRBJ1-4	TRBV5-1	CASRYTGATNEKLFF
TRBJ1-5	TRBV28	CASSLVEPQHF
TRBJ1-1	TRBV5-4	CASSTQGSGNTEAFF
TRBJ2-7	TRBV9	CASSAGGRGETYEQYF
TRBJ2-2	TRBV18	CASSPLQTNTGELFF
TRBJ1-4	TRBV19	CASSQNQGARGGKLFF
TRBJ2-2	TRBV28	CASSQGGGGGTGELFF
TRBJ2-5	TRBV7-2	CASSLAPGTGAQETQYF
TRBJ1-5	TRBV6-1	CASSDLGKGSNQPQHF
TRBJ1-1	TRBV9	CASSPRTGTITEAFF
TRBJ2-2	TRBV3-1/TRBV3-2	CASSQSNTANTGELFF
TRBJ1-1	TRBV28	CASSLPGRTEAFF
TRBJ1-1	TRBV27	CASSLLTGIGTEAFF
TRBJ1-2	TRBV30	CAWSSRQGNGYTF
TRBJ2-3	TRBV24-1	CATSDPRLAGESDTQYF
TRBJ1-1	TRBV29-1	CSVELGTEAFF
TRBJ1-2	TRBV7-2	CASSSRGRGGYTF
TRBJ2-1	TRBV10-3	CAMGAGVGEQFF
TRBJ2-5	TRBV10-3	CAISPNQETQYF
TRBJ2-1	TRBV5-8	CASSDGTSGLVHEQFF
TRBJ2-2	TRBV11-2	CASSSANTGELFF
TRBJ2-1	TRBV7-2	CASSLSLSSYNEQFF
TRBJ2-3	TRBV7-3	CASSLSGTISTDTQYF
TRBJ1-6	TRBV18	CASSPSGDSPLHF
TRBJ2-1	TRBV7-3	CASSSRTSGRYNEQFF
TRBJ1-3	TRBV7-9	CASSLGTKSSGNTIYF
TRBJ1-5	TRBV6-5	CASTAGDQPQHF
TRBJ1-2	TRBV3-1/TRBV3-2	CASSPGTGRLQGYTF
TRBJ2-7	TRBV28	CASSLIEIYEQYF
TRBJ1-5	TRBV6-5	CASSSAPWQPQHF
TRBJ2-7	TRBV15	CATSREQALREQYF
TRBJ1-5	TRBV5-6	CASSSDGRRNQPQHF
TRBJ1-5	TRBV6-2/TRBV6-3	CASSLQSSNQPQHF
TRBJ1-2	TRBV12-3/TRBV12-4	CASREQGAHTF
TRBJ1-2	TRBV6-1	CASSEAMTTGVGYTF
TRBJ2-1	TRBV13	CASSSRRRDEQFF